This T cell receptor beta chain stems from a study of vaccination and CD4 T cells after COVID-19 (dated by TCRdb to the early 2020s). Background for the entire study: Convalescent patients had a positive SARS-CoV-2 result on nasal swab PCR, and of these patients, several had mild disease and one had severe disease. In some eleven COVID-19 convalescent patients and a handful of infection-naive healthy vaccine recipients, researchers compared the spike-specific CD4+ TCR repertoire from before mRNA vaccination with the repertoire from after. Control cultures received a CEFX viral epitope pool as the positive control, an HIV-1 Nef peptide pool as the negative control, or no peptide. Post-COVID blood samples were collected from convalescent patients a median of about 92 days after diagnosis, with a range of roughly 30 to 161 days. In the convalescent cohort there were six males and four females, among whom were two Hispanic individuals, seven Caucasians, two Asians and one multiracial person. Post-vaccine blood samples were obtained a median of about 77 days after the second vaccine dose, with a range of about 12 to 241 days. Participants received two doses of either the Pfizer-BioNTech BNT162b2 vaccine (n=8) or the Moderna mRNA-1273 vaccine (n=2). For stimulating the cultures, overlapping spike peptide pools were used, derived from SARS-CoV-2 as well as from the common cold coronaviruses HCoV-NL63, HCoV-OC43 and HCoV-229E.

On the study overall, not on this receptor specifically: The number of convalescent patients in the study was relatively small, and the study did not examine early timepoints following natural infection. An increase in the median number of SARS-CoV-2-reactive clonotypes from 20 to 25 after infection to a few dozen after vaccination was observed, but the change was not found to be significant. Among convalescent patients, a median around 89% of the SARS-CoV-2-reactive clones seen after vaccination appeared only after vaccination, which suggests priming specific to the vaccine. In convalescent patients, nearly all vaccine-specific clones (304 of 307) were found to be mono-reactive for SARS-CoV-2 spike rather than cross-reactive with common cold coronaviruses.

Libraries were prepared through PCR. TCR sequencing of DNA from cultured CD4+ T cells used the Oncomine TCR Beta short-read assay at the Johns Hopkins FTIC core. The QIAamp micro DNA kit was used to extract genomic DNA from the cultured CD4+ T cells. The Oncomine TCR Beta libraries from cultured CD4+ T cells were pooled using unique dual indexes and then sequenced on an Illumina iSeq 100. Per the source publication's procedure: Non-productive sequences were filtered out, and CDR3s that did not start with C, did not end with F or W, or were shorter than 7 amino acids were discarded. The MANAFEST web application identified antigen-specific clonotypes by comparing peptide-stimulated wells against reference wells and other culture wells. To be called positive, a clone needed an FDR below 0.05, an odds ratio above 5, and a productive frequency above 0.1% in at least two of three replicate wells. Cross-reactive clonotypes were defined as significantly expanded in both SARS-CoV-2 spike wells and at least one common cold coronavirus spike condition. Levenshtein distances (stringdist) and unrooted phylogenetic trees (ape) in R version 3.6.1 were used to assess CDR3 homology. The public reads were run again by TCRdb, first through fastp at Q25 and then through MiXCR, and only productive beta chains were kept. Rows are combined by CDR3 protein, so each entry shows the most common genes and DNA. The authors' filters were not applied to this entry. A total of thousands of distinct CDR3 sequences appear in this sample, approximately 67% of them only once. The ten largest clones add up to roughly 10% of the sample.

The CDR3 spans 17 residues, from the cysteine through the phenylalanine. The retained sequence is limited to the CDR3, 51 bases, with the frame set at the first base. For CDR1 and CDR2, the germline V gene lists SGHRS and YFSETQ. V ends up 6 bases short and J 9 bases short, with an unmatched junction base count of 20. The sample's treatment or condition label, in plain terms: approximately 10-day PBMC culture with coronavirus spike peptide pools or control peptides (ViraFEST assay). The ViraFEST assay, used in the study, expanded antigen-specific T cells with peptide pools and then identified the expanded clonotypes through TCR sequencing. The convalescent patients' positive SARS-CoV-2 PCR tests were from March to December 2020, which was before the Alpha, Beta and Delta variants emerged in the United States. Each well held some 2 million PBMCs cultured in IMDM containing around 5.1% human AB serum and around 10 IU/ml IL-2, with about 10 ug/ml peptide pools added. Half of the culture medium was replaced with fresh IL-2-containing medium on days 3 and 7. After 10 days of culture, CD4+ T cells were isolated by negative selection with the EasySep CD4+ T cell isolation kit. Ficoll-Paque Plus gradient centrifugation was used to isolate PBMCs from whole blood, and the isolated PBMCs were then either used fresh or cryopreserved at -140C. Culture conditions were generally each tested in triplicate wells.

As for this clonotype: Its antigen remains unidentified. The input lacks base qualities; no much larger clone sits a single base away.

This sequence originates from a human donor who had recovered from COVID-19. The sequences come from CD4+ T cells from blood, cultured in vitro, collected before SARS-CoV-2 vaccination. The chain is assembled from TRBV5-1 and TRBJ2-1; the junction holds 8 bases that match TRBD2. Here is the DNA: TGCGCCAGCACCGACCCCAGCGGCTCGGGACTAGTCGGTGAGCAGTTCTTC. The resulting protein is CASTDPSGSGLVGEQFF.